This TCR beta chain derives from a study of T cells in Graves' hyperthyroidism and ophthalmopathy. Study-level findings and limits: In the analysis, a 13 V-J model separated ophthalmopathy from stable hyperthyroidism.

Amplification yielded TCR beta CDR3 regions, with RNA transcripts as the source. In the first-round RT-PCR of the TCR CDR3, the HTBI primer set was used. TCRdb fed the multiplex PCR reads into MiXCR, producing one record per CDR3 protein. The table lists about 400,000 distinct CDR3 sequences, about 16% of them singletons, with approximately 30% in the top ten. Germline V gene lookup returns CDR1 MNHEY and CDR2 SMNVEV (reference sequence). The CDR3 runs to 15 residues. The V gene lost 4 bases and the J gene lost 2 bases, with 15 bases spanning the gap. This clonotype was observed many times. Its antigen is currently unknown.

The sequencing input was blood. This chain links TRBV27 with TRBJ2-7, with a possible D match to TRBD2 (5 bases). This TCR was recovered from a woman in her twenties or thirties with Graves' hyperthyroidism. This CDR3 is CASSSLAGKTYEQYF. CDR3 sequence (DNA): TGTGCCAGCAGTTCCCTGGCCGGGAAGACCTACGAGCAGTACTTC.